The sequence of this T cell receptor beta chain was determined in a study of regulatory T cells in long-lasting Graves disease. HTBI primers from iRepertoire and Arm-PCR of CDR3 regions yielded the TCR beta libraries. In TCRdb, the multiplex PCR reads were re-called with MiXCR into one record per CDR3 protein. Of hundreds of thousands of distinct CDR3 sequences listed, about 16% are singletons. This CDR3 is built from 15 residues. The germline gives CDR1 SGHTS, CDR2 YDEGEE. The V end was cut by 7 bases, the J end by 5 bases, with 21 bases between. This clonotype was seen many times. Noted time point: newly diagnosed GD, antithyroid drugs for less than 3 months. PBMC-extracted RNA yielded the TCR library. This same sample was also part of a study on T cells in Graves' hyperthyroidism and ophthalmopathy. From that report: TCR CDR3 regions were first amplified by RT-PCR with HTBI primers.

This specimen consisted of peripheral blood mononuclear cells (PBMCs), obtained at new diagnosis, from a patient treated with antithyroid drugs. The chain joins TRBV5-8 to TRBJ1-1; D is possibly TRBD1 (6 bases). This TCR was recovered from a woman aged 35-65 years with Graves disease. The CDR3 region is CASPFRGHRETEAFF. CDR3 in DNA: TGTGCCAGCCCCTTTAGGGGACATCGGGAGACTGAAGCTTTCTTT.